This T cell receptor beta chain was sequenced in a study of blood T cell repertoires in COVID-19. CDR1 is LGHDT, CDR2 YNNKEL, per germline (reference sequence). The CDR3 consists of 15 residues. With V trimmed by 4 bases and J by 6 bases, 10 bases remained unmatched. Only in-frame clones appear in the TCRdb table, and some are missing; sequencing was by immunoSEQ multiplex PCR. Of around 12,000 clones listed, approximately 91% were seen once; the top ten hold approximately 15%. What was sequenced was peripheral blood. The chain recombines TRBV3-1 (or the pseudogene TRBV3-2) with TRBJ1-2, with 8 bases fitting TRBD1. The TCR originated in a human donor in a cohort sampled during active COVID-19. The CDR3 nucleotides are TGTGCCAGCAGCCGGTATATAGGACAGGGTGATGGCTACACCTTC. Translated, it gives CASSRYIGQGDGYTF.